Presented here are 7 T cell receptor beta chains from one specimen sequenced in a study of cytomegalovirus exposure and HLA in healthy donors. Primers: 60 Vbeta forward and 13 Jbeta reverse. Produced via immunoSEQ multiplex PCR; TCRdb's table is partial and in-frame only. Among some 130,000 clones, approximately 84% were seen once, and the ten largest hold under 3%. What was sequenced was PBMCs. Every receptor here comes from a boy aged 2 to 9 in good health and CMV-seronegative.

The chain recombines TRBV11-2 with TRBJ1-1; maybe TRBD1 (6 bases). Germline-derived CDR1 and CDR2 are SGHAT and FQNNGV. V was pared by 5 bases and J by 7 bases, with 17 bases between. This CDR3 contains 14 residues. The CDR3 reads CASSLGDTEFEAFF. Written as DNA, the CDR3 is TGTGCCAGCAGCCTAGGGGACACTGAATTTGAAGCTTTCTTT.

The V call is TRBV19, the J call TRBJ1-3, with TRBD1 matching over 7 bases. J was trimmed by 2 bases and V by 8 bases; bases with no gene match: 3. The length of the CDR3 is 13 residues. Germline V CDR1 and CDR2: LNHDA, SQIVND (reference sequence). The CDR3 nucleotides are TGTGCCAGTCGGGACAGTGCTGGAAACACCATATATTTT. Translation gives CASRDSAGNTIYF.

V usage is TRBV7-9 and J usage is TRBJ2-7; a possible D gene is TRBD2 (5 bases). Germline-derived CDR1 and CDR2 are SEHNR and FQNEAQ (reference sequence). The CDR3 is made up of 12 amino acids. The V and J ends lost 2 bases and 6 bases respectively, with 8 bases between them. As DNA, the CDR3 is TGTGCCAGCAGCTTAATCGCGGGCGAGCAGTACGTC. Amino acid sequence: CASSLIAGEQYV.

The chain carries TRBV6-4 and TRBJ2-3; no clear D. V shed 7 bases and J shed 2 bases, with 22 bases lying between them. In germline, CDR1 is MRHNA, CDR2 SNTAGT. CDR3 length: 17 residues. This CDR3 reads CASTKPQTLGVTDTQYF. In DNA form, the CDR3 reads TGTGCCAGCACCAAGCCTCAAACGCTAGGAGTCACAGATACGCAGTATTTT.

The chain combines TRBV25-1 with TRBJ2-7; D perhaps matches TRBD2 (7 bases). Trimming stripped 2 bases from V and 8 bases from J, with 13 bases between. The CDR3 contains 13 residues. Germline V lookup: CDR1 MGHDK, CDR2 SYGVNS. CDR3 DNA: TGTGCCAGCAGTGAACAGTGGGGGGGCCAGCAGTACGTC. This sequence encodes CASSEQWGGQQYV.

The chain employs TRBV7-9 and TRBJ1-6, with no clear D. The CDR3 contains 16 residues. Per the germline V gene, CDR1 is SEHNR and CDR2 is FQNEAQ (reference sequence). V was shortened by 5 bases and J by 4 bases, with 15 bases between the two germline ends. This chain's CDR3 is CASSRTPGKYNSPLHF. For the CDR3, the DNA is TGTGCCAGCAGCCGAACCCCAGGAAAGTATAATTCACCCCTCCACTTT.

V gene TRBV4-1 combines with J gene TRBJ1-5; 7 positions agree with TRBD1. V was clipped by 0 bases and J by 4 bases; unmatched bases: 3. Germline-derived CDR1 and CDR2 are MGHRA and YSYEKL. The CDR3 runs to 15 residues. This CDR3 is CASSQERQGNQPQHF. The CDR3 nucleotides read TGCGCCAGCAGCCAAGAGCGACAGGGAAATCAGCCCCAGCATTTT.